What follows are 18 T cell receptor beta chains derived from one specimen sequenced in a study of cytomegalovirus exposure and HLA in healthy donors (dated by TCRdb to the late 2010s). The library was obtained by the immunoSEQ multiplex PCR assay. TCRdb limited this immuneACCESS table to in-frame rearrangements with V and J called. A share of clones is missing; checked studies link under half to unresolved V genes, and the rest is unexplained. Present in this sample are about 110,000 clones, 88% of which were seen just once. The top ten constitute more than 1.4% of the sample. Source material: PBMCs. The source is a woman in her 30s in good health and CMV-seropositive.

The chain has TRBV19 and TRBJ1-2; D might be TRBD1 (6 bases). The V gene's germline CDR1 is LNHDA and CDR2 SQIVND (reference sequence). The CDR3 is 15 residues long. V lost 7 bases and J lost 2, with 17 bases in between. The CDR3 spells CASNPGGGTNYGYTF. As DNA, the CDR3 is TGTGCCAGTAACCCGGGAGGGGGGACCAACTATGGCTACACCTTC.

The J gene is TRBJ2-3, the V gene TRBV5-1; D ambiguous. CDR3 size: 12 residues. Germline values: CDR1 SGHRS, CDR2 YFSETQ. The V end was cut by 4 bases, the J end by 4 bases, with 7 bases between. This chain's CDR3 is CASSLSADTQYF. The CDR3, as DNA: TGCGCCAGCAGCCTTAGTGCAGATACGCAGTATTTT.

The chain couples TRBV7-9 to TRBJ2-5; TRBD2 matches 9 bases. CDR1 is SEHNR and CDR2 is FQNEAQ in the germline V gene (reference sequence). The trim removed 5 bases at V and 5 bases at J, leaving 9 bases unmatched. The CDR3 spans 15 residues. The CDR3 reads CASSLSGRDGETQYF. The CDR3 coding sequence is TGTGCCAGCAGCCTTAGCGGGAGAGACGGCGAGACCCAGTACTTC.

The sample holds a few counts of this clone. The rearrangement uses TRBV4-2 and TRBJ1-2; D is unresolved. The CDR3 is 16 residues long. Germline V gene data show CDR1 as LGHNA and CDR2 as YNFKEQ. The ends were cut back, 2 bases at V and 1 base at J, with 14 bases in the middle. The CDR3 DNA is TGTGCCAGCAGCCAAATTATCGATACTAATAACTATGGCTACACCTTC. Translation gives CASSQIIDTNNYGYTF.

This chain uses TRBV30 with TRBJ2-3; a weak D match, TRBD2 (6 bases). This CDR3 region has 17 residues. Germline V gives CDR1 GTSNPN, CDR2 SVGIG (reference sequence). Trimming stripped 0 bases from V and 0 bases from J, with 16 bases between. The CDR3 nucleotides read TGTGCCTGGAGTGTTTTCGGGAGTGGACTCAGCACAGATACGCAGTATTTT. Its protein product is CAWSVFGSGLSTDTQYF.

The V gene is TRBV11-3, the J gene TRBJ2-1; perhaps TRBD2 as D (6 bases). Trimming removed 5 bases from V and 0 bases from J, with 14 bases in between. The germline gives CDR1 SGHNT, CDR2 YENEEA. The CDR3 runs to 16 residues. CDR3 protein: CASSPQAGSSYNEQFF. The CDR3 nucleotides read TGTGCCAGCAGCCCCCAGGCGGGGAGCTCCTACAATGAGCAGTTCTTC.

The chain combines TRBV7-3 with TRBJ1-1; D ambiguous. The CDR3 spans 13 residues. V was trimmed by 1 base and J by 5 bases, leaving 8 bases between them. Germline V gives CDR1 SGHTA, CDR2 FQGTGA. The CDR3 loop reads CASSLRGGTEAFF. The CDR3 DNA is TGTGCCAGCAGCTTAAGGGGAGGGACTGAAGCTTTCTTT.

CDR3 sequence: CASSVGLADTYEQYF. The CDR3 region has the DNA TGTGCCAGCAGCGTAGGACTAGCGGACACCTACGAGCAGTACTTC. This chain uses TRBV9 with TRBJ2-7, with 9 bases identical to TRBD2. CDR3 size: 15 residues. V shed 0 bases and J 2 bases; nucleotides not matched to a gene: 3. Germline loops: CDR1 SGDLS, CDR2 YYNGEE.

This chain uses TRBV6-1 with TRBJ2-7; 9 nucleotides match TRBD1. The junction had 7 bases not matched to a gene; V was cut back by 7 bases and J by 3 bases. The CDR3 is 14 amino acids. Germline CDR1 MNHNS, CDR2 SASEGT. The CDR3 loop is CASNTGTGFYEQYF. The CDR3 DNA reads TGTGCCAGCAATACCGGGACAGGGTTCTACGAGCAGTACTTC.

V gene TRBV28 combines with J gene TRBJ2-7; the D gene is possibly TRBD1 (5 bases). The CDR3 length is 13 residues. CDR1 is MDHEN, CDR2 SYDVKM, per germline. Between the trimmed V and J ends, which lost 5 bases and 3 bases, there was a span of 11 bases. CDR3 protein: CASSLTGIYEQYF. The CDR3 region has the DNA TGTGCCAGCAGTCTAACAGGAATCTACGAGCAGTACTTC.

This clone was seen a few times. V usage is TRBV19 and J usage is TRBJ1-6, with D uncertain. V lost 6 bases to trimming and J lost 6 bases, with 18 bases between them. The CDR3 totals 16 residues. The V gene's germline CDR1 is LNHDA and CDR2 SQIVND (reference sequence). The CDR3 region has the DNA TGTGCCAGTAGCCCGACCCGGGGAGGGTCTAATTCACCCCTCCACTTT. Translated, it gives CASSPTRGGSNSPLHF.

In nucleotides, the CDR3 is TGTGCCAGTAGGTACAGGGGAGGCAACGCCGCCTATGGCTACACCTTC. It is translated as CASRYRGGNAAYGYTF. This chain uses TRBV19 with TRBJ1-2, with 7 nucleotides matching TRBD1. J gave up 4 bases and V 6 bases, and 14 bases lay outside the gene matches. This CDR3 is 16 amino acids long. CDR1 is LNHDA and CDR2 is SQIVND in the germline V gene (reference sequence).

This clone was recorded once. V usage is TRBV28 and J usage is TRBJ2-1; D is ambiguous. Germline CDR1 and CDR2: MDHEN and SYDVKM. Trimming took 6 bases from V and 4 from J, leaving 7 bases between them. This CDR3 spans 12 amino acids. The CDR3 DNA is TGTGCCAGCAGCCGTCCTTACAATGAGCAGTTCTTC. It codes for CASSRPYNEQFF.

The chain employs TRBV13 and TRBJ2-5, with 8 bases matching TRBD1. The junction had 9 bases not matched to a gene; V was cut back by 4 bases and J by 5 bases. CDR1 and CDR2 from the germline V gene are PRHDT and FYEKMQ (reference sequence). This CDR3 has 15 amino acids. The CDR3 nucleotides read TGTGCCAGCAGCTCGCCGGGACAGGTTGGGGAGACCCAGTACTTC. Translated: CASSSPGQVGETQYF. Using reference TRBV13 and TRBJ2-5 for the parts outside the CDR3, the full variable domain is AAGVIQSPRHLIKEKRETATLKCYPIPRHDTVYWYQQGPGQDPQFLISFYEKMQSDKGSIPDRFSAQQFSDYHSELNMSSLELGDSALYFCASSSPGQVGETQYFGPGTRLLVL.

The chain's CDR3 is CASKPTIAGGSDTQYF. DNA for the CDR3: TGTGCCAGCAAGCCAACCATCGCAGGGGGCTCAGATACGCAGTATTTT. The chain employs TRBV25-1 and TRBJ2-3, with 8 bases lining up with TRBD1. CDR3 length: 16 residues. Germline V gives CDR1 MGHDK, CDR2 SYGVNS. Trimming cost V 7 bases and J 4 bases; bases outside gene matches: 13.

This rearrangement joins TRBV28 to TRBJ1-5; D may be TRBD1 (6 bases). Looked up from germline, CDR1 is MDHEN and CDR2 is SYDVKM. The CDR3 is 15 residues long. V was clipped by 6 bases and J by 5 bases, with 17 bases between them. CDR3 sequence (DNA): TGTGCCAGCAGCCTTATGTCTGGGGGCGATCAGCCCCAGCATTTT. Protein sequence: CASSLMSGGDQPQHF.

The chain carries TRBV29-1 and TRBJ2-2; D perhaps matches TRBD1 (6 bases). The CDR3 is 13 residues long. Germline V gene sequence: CDR1 SQVTM, CDR2 ANQGSEA. Here the CDR3 reads CRRGGSNTGELFF. In DNA, the CDR3 is TGCAGAAGAGGGGGATCGAACACCGGGGAGCTGTTTTTT.

The genes are TRBV7-9 and TRBJ2-7; no definite D call. The CDR3 extends over 13 amino acids. The V and J ends lost 1 base and 2 bases respectively, with 6 bases between them. CDR1 is SEHNR and CDR2 is FQNEAQ in the germline V gene (reference sequence). In nucleotides, the CDR3 is TGTGCCAGCAGCTTAGGGGCAACCTACGAGCAGTACTTC. Translating gives CASSLGATYEQYF. Combining the CDR3 with reference TRBV7-9 and TRBJ2-7 gives the whole variable domain DTGVSQNPRHKITKRGQNVTFRCDPISEHNRLYWYRQTLGQGPEFLTYFQNEAQLEKSRLLSDRFSAERPKGSFSTLEIQRTEQGDSAMYLCASSLGATYEQYFGPGTRLTVT.